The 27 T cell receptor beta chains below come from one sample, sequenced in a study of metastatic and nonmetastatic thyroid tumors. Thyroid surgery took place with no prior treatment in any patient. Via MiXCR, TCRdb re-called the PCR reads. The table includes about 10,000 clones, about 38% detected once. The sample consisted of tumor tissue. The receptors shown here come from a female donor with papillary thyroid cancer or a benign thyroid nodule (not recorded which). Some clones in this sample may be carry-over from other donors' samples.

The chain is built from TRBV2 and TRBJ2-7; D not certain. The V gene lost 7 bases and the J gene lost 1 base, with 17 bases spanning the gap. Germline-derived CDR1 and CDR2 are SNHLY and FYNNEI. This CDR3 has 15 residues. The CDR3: CASILEPRRSYEQYF. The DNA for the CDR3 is TGTGCCAGCATTCTAGAACCCCGGCGGTCCTACGAGCAGTACTTC. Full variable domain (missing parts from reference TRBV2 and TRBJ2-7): EPEVTQTPSHQVTQMGQEVILRCVPISNHLYFYWYRQILGQKVEFLVSFYNNEISEKSEIFDDQFSVERPDGSNFTLKIRSTKLEDSAMYFCASILEPRRSYEQYFGPGTRLTVT.

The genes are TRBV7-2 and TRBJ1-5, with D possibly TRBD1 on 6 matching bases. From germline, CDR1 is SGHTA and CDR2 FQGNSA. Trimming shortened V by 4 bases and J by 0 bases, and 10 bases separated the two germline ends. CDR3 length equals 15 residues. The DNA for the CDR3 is TGTGCCAGCAGCTCTGGACAGTATAGCAATCAGCCCCAGCATTTT. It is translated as CASSSGQYSNQPQHF.

Here the CDR3 DNA reads TGTGCCAGCAGTGTGGGACTAGCGGGAACGTGGGACACCGGGGAGCTGTTTTTT. Translation: CASSVGLAGTWDTGELFF. This chain links TRBV28 with TRBJ2-2; TRBD2 matches 13 bases. J was trimmed by 3 bases and V by 5 bases; bases with no gene match: 9. Germline V CDR1 and CDR2: MDHEN, SYDVKM. The CDR3 sequence is 18 residues long.

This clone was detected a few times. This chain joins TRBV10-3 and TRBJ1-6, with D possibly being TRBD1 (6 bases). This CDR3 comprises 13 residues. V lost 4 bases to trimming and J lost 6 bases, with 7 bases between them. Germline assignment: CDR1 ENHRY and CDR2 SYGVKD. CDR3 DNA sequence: TGTGCCATCAGTGGGGACATTAATTCACCCCTCCACTTT. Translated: CAISGDINSPLHF.

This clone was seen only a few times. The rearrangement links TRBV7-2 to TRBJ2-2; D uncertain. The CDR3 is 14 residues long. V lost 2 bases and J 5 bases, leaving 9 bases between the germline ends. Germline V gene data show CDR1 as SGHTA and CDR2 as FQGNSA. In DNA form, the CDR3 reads TGTGCCAGCAGCTTACGGGTCCCAACCGGGGAGCTGTTTTTT. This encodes CASSLRVPTGELFF.

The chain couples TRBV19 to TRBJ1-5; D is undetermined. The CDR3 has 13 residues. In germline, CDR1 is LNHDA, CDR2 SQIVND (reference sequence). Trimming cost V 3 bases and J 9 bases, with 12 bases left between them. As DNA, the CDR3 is TGTGCCAGTAGTATGGGTCATGCTCGGCCCCAGCATTTT. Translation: CASSMGHARPQHF. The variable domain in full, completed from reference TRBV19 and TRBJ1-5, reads DGGITQSPKYLFRKEGQNVTLSCEQNLNHDAMYWYRQDPGQGLRLIYYSQIVNDFQKGDIAEGYSVSREKKESFPLTVTSAQKNPTAFYLCASSMGHARPQHFGDGTRLSIL.

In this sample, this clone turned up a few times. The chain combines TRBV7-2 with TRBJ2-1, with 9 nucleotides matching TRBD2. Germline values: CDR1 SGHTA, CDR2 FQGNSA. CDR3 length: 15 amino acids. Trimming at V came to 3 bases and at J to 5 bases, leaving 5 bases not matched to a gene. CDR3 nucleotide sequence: TGTGCCAGCAGCTTGGGGCTAGCGGGAAACAATGAGCAGTTCTTC. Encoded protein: CASSLGLAGNNEQFF.

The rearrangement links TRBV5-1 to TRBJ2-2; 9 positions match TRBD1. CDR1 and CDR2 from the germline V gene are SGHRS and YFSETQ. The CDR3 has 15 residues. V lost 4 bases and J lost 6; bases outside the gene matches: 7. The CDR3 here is CASSPGQGYAGELFF. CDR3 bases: TGCGCCAGCAGCCCCGGACAGGGGTACGCCGGGGAGCTGTTTTTT.

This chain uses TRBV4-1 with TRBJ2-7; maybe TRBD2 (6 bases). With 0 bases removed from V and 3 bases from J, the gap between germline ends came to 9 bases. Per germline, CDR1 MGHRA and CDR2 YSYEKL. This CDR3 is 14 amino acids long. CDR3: CASSQDPTSYEQYF. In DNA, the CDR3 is TGCGCCAGCAGCCAAGATCCGACTAGCTACGAGCAGTACTTC.

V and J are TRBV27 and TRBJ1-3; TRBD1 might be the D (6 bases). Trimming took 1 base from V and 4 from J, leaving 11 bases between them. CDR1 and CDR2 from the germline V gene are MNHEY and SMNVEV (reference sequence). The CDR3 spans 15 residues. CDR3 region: CASSLYAGTGNTIYF. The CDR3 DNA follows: TGTGCCAGCAGTTTATATGCAGGGACAGGAAACACCATATATTTT.

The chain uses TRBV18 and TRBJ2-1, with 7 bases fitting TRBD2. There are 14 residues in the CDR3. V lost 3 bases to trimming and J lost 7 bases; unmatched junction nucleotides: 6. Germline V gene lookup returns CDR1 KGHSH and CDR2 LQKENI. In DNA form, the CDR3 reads TGTGCCAGCTCACCGGCGGGAGAGCCTAATGAGCAGTTCTTC. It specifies CASSPAGEPNEQFF.

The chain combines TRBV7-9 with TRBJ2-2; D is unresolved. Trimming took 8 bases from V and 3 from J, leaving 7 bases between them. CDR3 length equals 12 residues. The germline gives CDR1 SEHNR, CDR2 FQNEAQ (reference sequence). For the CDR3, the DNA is TGTGCCAGCGAACGGGACACCGGGGAGCTGTTTTTT. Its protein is CASERDTGELFF.

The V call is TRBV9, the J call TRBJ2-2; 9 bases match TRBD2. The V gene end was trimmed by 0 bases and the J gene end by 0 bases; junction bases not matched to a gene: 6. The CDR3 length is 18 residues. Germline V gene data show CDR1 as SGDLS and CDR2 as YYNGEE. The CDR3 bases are TGTGCCAGCAGCGTAGCTCTAGCGGGGTTCGCGAACACCGGGGAGCTGTTTTTT. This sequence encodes CASSVALAGFANTGELFF.

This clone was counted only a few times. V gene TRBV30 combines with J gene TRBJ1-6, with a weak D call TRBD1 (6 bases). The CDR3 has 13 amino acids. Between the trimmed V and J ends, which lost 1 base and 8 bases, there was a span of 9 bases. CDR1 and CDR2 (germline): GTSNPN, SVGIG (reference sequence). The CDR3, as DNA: TGTGCCTGGAGTGCGGACAGTTATTCACCCCTCCACTTT. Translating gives CAWSADSYSPLHF. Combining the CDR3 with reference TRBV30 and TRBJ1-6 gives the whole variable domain SQTIHQWPATLVQPVGSPLSLECTVEGTSNPNLYWYRQAAGRGLQLLFYSVGIGQISSEVPQNLSASRPQDRQFILSSKKLLLSDSGFYLCAWSADSYSPLHFGNGTRLTVT.

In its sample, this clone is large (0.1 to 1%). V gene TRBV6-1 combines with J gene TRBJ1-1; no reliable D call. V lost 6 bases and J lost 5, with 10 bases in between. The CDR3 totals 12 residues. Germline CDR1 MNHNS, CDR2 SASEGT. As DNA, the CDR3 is TGTGCCAGCAGGAATCCGGGAACTGAAGCTTTCTTT. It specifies CASRNPGTEAFF.

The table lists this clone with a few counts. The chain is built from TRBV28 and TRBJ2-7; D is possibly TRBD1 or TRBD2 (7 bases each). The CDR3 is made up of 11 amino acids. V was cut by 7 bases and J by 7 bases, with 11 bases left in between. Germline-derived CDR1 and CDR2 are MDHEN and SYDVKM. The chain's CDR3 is CASIQGGEQYF. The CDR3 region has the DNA TGTGCCAGCATCCAGGGGGGGGAGCAGTACTTC.

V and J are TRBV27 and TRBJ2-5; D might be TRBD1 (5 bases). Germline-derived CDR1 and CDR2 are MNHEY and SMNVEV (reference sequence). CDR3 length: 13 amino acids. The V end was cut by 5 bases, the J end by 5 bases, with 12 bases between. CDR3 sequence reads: CASSKGFRETQYF. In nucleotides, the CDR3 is TGTGCCAGCAGTAAGGGGTTTAGGGAGACCCAGTACTTC.

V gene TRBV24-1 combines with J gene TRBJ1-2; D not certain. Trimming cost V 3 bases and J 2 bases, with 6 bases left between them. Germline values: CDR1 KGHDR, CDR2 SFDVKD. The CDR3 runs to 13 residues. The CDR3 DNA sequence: TGTGCCACCAGTGATCCGGTAAACTATGGCTACACCTTC. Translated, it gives CATSDPVNYGYTF.

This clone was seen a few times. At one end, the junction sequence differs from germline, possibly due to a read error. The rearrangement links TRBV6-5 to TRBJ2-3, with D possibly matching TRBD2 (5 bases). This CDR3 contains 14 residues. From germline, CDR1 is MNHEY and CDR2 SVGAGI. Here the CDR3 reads CASNSDTGSDTRYF. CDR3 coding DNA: TGTGCCAGCAATTCCGATACGGGGTCAGATACGCGGTATTTT.

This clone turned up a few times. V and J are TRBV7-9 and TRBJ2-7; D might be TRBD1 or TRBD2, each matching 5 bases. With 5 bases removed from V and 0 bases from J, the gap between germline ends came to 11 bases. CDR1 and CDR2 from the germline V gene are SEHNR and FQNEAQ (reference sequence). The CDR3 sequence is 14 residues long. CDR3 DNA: TGTGCCAGCAGCCGAGGGACGGACTCCTACGAGCAGTACTTC. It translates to CASSRGTDSYEQYF.

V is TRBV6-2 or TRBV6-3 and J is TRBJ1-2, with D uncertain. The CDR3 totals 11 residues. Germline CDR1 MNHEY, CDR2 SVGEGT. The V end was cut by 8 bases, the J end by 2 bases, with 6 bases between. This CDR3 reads CASWWNYGYTF. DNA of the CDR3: TGTGCCAGCTGGTGGAACTATGGCTACACCTTC.

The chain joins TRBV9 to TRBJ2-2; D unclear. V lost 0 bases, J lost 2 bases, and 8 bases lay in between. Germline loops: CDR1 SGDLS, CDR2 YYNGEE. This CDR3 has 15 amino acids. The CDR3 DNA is TGTGCCAGCAGCGTAGGACCGGGTAACACCGGGGAGCTGTTTTTT. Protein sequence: CASSVGPGNTGELFF.

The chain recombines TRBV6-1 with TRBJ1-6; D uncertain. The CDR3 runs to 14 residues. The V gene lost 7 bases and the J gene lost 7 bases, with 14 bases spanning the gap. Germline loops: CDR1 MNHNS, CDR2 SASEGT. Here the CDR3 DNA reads TGTGCCAGCAAGACATGGGCTGGAAATTCACCCCTCCACTTT. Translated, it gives CASKTWAGNSPLHF.

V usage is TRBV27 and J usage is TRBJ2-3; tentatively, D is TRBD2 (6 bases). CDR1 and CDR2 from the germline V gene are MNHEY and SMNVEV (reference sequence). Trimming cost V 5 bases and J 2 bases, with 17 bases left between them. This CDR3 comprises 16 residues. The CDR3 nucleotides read TGTGCCAGCAGTACCGCCGCGGGGAGGTACACAGATACGCAGTATTTT. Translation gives CASSTAAGRYTDTQYF.

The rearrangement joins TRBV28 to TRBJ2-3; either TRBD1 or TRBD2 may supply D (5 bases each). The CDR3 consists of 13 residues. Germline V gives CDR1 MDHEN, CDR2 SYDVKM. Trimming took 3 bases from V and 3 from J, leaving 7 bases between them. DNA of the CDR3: TGTGCCAGCAGTTTCGGGGCTACAGATACGCAGTATTTT. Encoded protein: CASSFGATDTQYF. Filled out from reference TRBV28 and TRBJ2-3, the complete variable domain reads DVKVTQSSRYLVKRTGEKVFLECVQDMDHENMFWYRQDPGLGLRLIYFSYDVKMKEKGDIPEGYSVSREKKERFSLILESASTNQTSMYLCASSFGATDTQYFGPGTRLTVL.

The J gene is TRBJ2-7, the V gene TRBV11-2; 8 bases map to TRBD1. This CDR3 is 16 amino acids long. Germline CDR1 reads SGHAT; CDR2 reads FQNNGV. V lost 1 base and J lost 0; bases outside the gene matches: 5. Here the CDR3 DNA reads TGTGCCAGCAGCTTAGTAGCAGGGGGCTCCTCCTACGAGCAGTACTTC. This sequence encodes CASSLVAGGSSYEQYF.

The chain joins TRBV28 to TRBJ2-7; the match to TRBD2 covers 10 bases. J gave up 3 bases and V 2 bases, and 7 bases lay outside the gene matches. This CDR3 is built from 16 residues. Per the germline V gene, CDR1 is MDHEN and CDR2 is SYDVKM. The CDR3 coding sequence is TGTGCCAGCAGTTTAGAGCTAGCGGGAGCAGACTACGAGCAGTACTTC. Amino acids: CASSLELAGADYEQYF.